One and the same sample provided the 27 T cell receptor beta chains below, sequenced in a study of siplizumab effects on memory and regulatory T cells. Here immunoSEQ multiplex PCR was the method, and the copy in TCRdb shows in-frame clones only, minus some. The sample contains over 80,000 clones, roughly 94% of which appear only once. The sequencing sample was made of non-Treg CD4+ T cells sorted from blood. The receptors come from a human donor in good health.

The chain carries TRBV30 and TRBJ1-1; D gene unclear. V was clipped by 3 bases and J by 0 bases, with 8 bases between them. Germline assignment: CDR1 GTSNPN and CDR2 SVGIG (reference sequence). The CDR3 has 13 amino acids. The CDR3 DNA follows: TGTGCCTGGAGCGCCGGATTGAACACTGAAGCTTTCTTT. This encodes CAWSAGLNTEAFF. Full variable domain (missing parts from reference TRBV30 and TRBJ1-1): SQTIHQWPATLVQPVGSPLSLECTVEGTSNPNLYWYRQAAGRGLQLLFYSVGIGQISSEVPQNLSASRPQDRQFILSSKKLLLSDSGFYLCAWSAGLNTEAFFGQGTRLTVV.

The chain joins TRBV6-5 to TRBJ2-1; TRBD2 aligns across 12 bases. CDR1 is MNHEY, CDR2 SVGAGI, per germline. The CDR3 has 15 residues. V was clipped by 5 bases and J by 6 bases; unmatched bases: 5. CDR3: CASSRSTSGGNEQFF. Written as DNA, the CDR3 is TGTGCCAGCAGTCGATCGACTAGCGGGGGCAATGAGCAGTTCTTC.

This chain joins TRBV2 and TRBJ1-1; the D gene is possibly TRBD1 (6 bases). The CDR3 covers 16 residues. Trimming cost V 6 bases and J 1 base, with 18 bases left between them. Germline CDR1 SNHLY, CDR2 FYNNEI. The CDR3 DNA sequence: TGTGCCAGCAGAGCTACGACCGGGACAAAGAACACTGAAGCTTTCTTT. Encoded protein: CASRATTGTKNTEAFF.

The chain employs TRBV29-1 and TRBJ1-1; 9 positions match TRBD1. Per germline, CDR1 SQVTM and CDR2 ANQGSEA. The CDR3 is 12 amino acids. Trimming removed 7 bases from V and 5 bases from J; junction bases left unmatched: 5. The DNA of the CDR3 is TGCAGCGCCGGGACAGGGAGGACTGAAGCTTTCTTT. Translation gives CSAGTGRTEAFF.

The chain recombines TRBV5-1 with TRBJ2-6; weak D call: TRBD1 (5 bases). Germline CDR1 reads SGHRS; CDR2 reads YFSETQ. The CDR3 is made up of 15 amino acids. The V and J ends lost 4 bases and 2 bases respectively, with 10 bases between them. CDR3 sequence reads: CASSPRQTGANVLTF. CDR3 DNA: TGCGCCAGCAGCCCCAGACAGACTGGGGCCAACGTCCTGACTTTC.

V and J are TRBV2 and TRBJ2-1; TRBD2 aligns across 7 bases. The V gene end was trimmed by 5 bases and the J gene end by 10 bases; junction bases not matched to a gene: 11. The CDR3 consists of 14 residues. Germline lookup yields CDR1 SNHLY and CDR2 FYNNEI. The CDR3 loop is CASSSISREREQFF. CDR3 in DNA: TGTGCCAGCAGTTCAATCTCGCGGGAGCGAGAGCAGTTCTTC.

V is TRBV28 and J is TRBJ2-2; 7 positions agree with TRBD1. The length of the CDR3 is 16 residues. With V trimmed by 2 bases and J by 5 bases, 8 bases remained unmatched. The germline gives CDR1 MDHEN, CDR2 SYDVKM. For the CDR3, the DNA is TGTGCCAGCAGTTTAACACAGGGGCTTGGGACCGGGGAGCTGTTTTTT. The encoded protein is CASSLTQGLGTGELFF.

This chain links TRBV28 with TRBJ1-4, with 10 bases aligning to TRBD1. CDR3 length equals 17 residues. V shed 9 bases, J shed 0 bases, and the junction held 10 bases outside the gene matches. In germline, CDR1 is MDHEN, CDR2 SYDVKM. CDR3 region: CASRTGGFTATNEKLFF. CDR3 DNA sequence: TGTGCCAGTCGGACAGGGGGATTTACAGCAACTAATGAAAAACTGTTTTTT.

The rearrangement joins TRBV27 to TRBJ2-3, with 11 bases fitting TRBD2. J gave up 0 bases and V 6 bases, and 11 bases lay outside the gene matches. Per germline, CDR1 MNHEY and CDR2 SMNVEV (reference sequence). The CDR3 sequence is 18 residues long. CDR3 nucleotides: TGTGCCAGCAGGGGTCTAGCGGGAGGATTTAGGAGCACAGATACGCAGTATTTT. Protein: CASRGLAGGFRSTDTQYF.

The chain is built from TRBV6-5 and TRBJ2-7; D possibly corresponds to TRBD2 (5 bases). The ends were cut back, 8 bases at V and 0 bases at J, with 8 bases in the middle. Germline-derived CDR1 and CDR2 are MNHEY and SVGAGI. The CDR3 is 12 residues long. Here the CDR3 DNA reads TGTGCCAGCCGGGGAAGCTCCTACGAGCAGTACTTC. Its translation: CASRGSSYEQYF.

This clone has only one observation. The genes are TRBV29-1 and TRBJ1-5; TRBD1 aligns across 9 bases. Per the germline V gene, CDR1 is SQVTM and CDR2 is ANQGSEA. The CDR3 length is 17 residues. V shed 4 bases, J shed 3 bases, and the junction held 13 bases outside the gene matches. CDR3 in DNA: TGCAGCGTTGTGATCGGGACAGGGATATATAACAATCAGCCCCAGCATTTT. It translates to CSVVIGTGIYNNQPQHF.

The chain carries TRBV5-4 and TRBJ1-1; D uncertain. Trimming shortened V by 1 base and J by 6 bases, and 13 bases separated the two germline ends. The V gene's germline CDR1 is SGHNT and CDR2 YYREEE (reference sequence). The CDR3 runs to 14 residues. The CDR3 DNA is TGTGCCAGCAGCTTGCCCCCAGGTGCTCCTGAAGCTTTCTTT. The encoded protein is CASSLPPGAPEAFF.

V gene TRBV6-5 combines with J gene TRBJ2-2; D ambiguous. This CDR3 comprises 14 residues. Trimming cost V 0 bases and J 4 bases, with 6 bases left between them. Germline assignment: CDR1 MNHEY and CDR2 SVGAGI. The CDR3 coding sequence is TGTGCCAGCAGTTACTCGCAGGTCACCGGGGAGCTGTTTTTT. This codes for CASSYSQVTGELFF.

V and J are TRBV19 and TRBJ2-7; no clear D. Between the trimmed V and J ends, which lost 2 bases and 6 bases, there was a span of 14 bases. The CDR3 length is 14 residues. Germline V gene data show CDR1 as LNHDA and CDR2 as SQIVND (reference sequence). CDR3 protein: CASSISLQRCEQYF. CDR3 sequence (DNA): TGTGCCAGTAGTATATCCCTCCAACGTTGCGAGCAGTACTTC.

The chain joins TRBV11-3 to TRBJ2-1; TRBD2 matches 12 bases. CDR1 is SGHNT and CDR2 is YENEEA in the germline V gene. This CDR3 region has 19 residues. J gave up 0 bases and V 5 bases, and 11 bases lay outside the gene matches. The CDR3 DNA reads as TGTGCCAGCAGCCCCGGGACTAGCGGGCAAGGTAGCTCCTACAATGAGCAGTTCTTC. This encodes CASSPGTSGQGSSYNEQFF.

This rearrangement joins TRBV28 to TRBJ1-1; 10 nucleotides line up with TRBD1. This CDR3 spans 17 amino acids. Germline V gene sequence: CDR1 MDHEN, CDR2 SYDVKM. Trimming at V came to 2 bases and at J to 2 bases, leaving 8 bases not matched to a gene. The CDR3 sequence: CASSLSLGQGVNTEAFF. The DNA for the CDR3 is TGTGCCAGCAGTTTAAGTTTAGGACAGGGGGTTAACACTGAAGCTTTCTTT.

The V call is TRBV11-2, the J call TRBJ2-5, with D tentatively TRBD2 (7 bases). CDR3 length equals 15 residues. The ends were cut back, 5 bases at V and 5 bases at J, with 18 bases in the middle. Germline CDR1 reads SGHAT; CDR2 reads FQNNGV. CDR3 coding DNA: TGTGCCAGCAGCCACCGGACGGGGGGCCTTGAGACCCAGTACTTC. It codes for CASSHRTGGLETQYF.

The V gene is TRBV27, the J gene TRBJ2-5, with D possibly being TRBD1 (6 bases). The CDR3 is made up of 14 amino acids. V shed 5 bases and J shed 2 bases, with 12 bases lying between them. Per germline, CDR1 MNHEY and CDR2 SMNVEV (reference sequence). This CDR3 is CASSTGQLQETQYF. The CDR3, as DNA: TGTGCCAGCAGTACCGGACAGTTACAAGAGACCCAGTACTTC.

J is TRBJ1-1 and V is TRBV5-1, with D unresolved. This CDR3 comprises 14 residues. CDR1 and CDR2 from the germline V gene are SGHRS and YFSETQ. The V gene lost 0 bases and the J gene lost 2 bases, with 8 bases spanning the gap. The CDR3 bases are TGCGCCAGCAGCTTGGGACCTTCCAACACTGAAGCTTTCTTT. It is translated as CASSLGPSNTEAFF.

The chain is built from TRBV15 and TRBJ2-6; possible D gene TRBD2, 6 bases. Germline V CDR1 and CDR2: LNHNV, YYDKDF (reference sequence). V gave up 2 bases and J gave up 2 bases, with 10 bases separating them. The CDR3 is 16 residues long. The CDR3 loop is CATSRQGLAGANVLTF. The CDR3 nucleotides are TGTGCCACCAGCAGACAGGGACTGGCTGGGGCCAACGTCCTGACTTTC.

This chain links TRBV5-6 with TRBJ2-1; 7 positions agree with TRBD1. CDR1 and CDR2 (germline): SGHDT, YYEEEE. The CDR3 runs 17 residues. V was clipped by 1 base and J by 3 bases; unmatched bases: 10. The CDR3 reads CASSLSFTAGGYNEQFF. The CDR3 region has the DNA TGTGCCAGCAGCTTGAGTTTTACGGCAGGGGGCTACAATGAGCAGTTCTTC.

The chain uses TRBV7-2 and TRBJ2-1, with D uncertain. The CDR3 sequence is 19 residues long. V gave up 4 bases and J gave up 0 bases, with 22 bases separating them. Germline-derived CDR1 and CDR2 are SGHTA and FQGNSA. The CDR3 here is CASSYRQPRTGASYNEQFF. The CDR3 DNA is TGTGCCAGCAGCTACCGGCAACCTCGGACGGGCGCCTCCTACAATGAGCAGTTCTTC. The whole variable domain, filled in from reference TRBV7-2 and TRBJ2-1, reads GAGVSQSPSNKVTEKGKDVELRCDPISGHTALYWYRQSLGQGLEFLIYFQGNSAPDKSGLPSDRFSAERTGGSVSTLTIQRTQQEDSAVYLCASSYRQPRTGASYNEQFFGPGTRLTVL.

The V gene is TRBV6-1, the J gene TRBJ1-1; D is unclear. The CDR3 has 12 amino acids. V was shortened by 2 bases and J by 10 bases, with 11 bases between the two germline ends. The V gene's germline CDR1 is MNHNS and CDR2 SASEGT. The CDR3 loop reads CASSETGPGAFF. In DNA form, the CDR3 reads TGTGCCAGCAGTGAAACCGGGCCAGGAGCTTTCTTT.

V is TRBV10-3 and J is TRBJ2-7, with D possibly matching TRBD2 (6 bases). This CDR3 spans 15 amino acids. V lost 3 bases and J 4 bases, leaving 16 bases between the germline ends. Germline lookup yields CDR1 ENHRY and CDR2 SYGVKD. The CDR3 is CAISDRSAGSYEQYF. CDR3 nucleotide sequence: TGTGCCATCAGTGATAGATCGGCGGGGTCATACGAGCAGTACTTC.

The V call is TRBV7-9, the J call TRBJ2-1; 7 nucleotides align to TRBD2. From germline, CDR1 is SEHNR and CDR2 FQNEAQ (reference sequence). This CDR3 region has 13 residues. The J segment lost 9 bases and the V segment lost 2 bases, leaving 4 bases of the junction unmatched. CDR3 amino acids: CASSLLPGGEQFF. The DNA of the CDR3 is TGTGCCAGCAGCTTACTGCCGGGGGGTGAGCAGTTCTTC.

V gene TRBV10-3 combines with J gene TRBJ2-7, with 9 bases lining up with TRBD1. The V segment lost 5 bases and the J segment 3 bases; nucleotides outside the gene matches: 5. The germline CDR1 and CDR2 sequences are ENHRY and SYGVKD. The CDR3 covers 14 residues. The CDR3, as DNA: TGTGCCATCAGTACCCGGGACAGGGACTACGAGCAGTACTTC. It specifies CAISTRDRDYEQYF.

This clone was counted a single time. The CDR3 here is CASSPWTGSPDTQYF. The CDR3 bases are TGTGCCAGCTCACCGTGGACAGGGTCGCCAGATACGCAGTATTTT. The rearrangement joins TRBV18 to TRBJ2-3, with 8 bases lining up with TRBD1. The CDR3 is 15 amino acids. Per germline, CDR1 KGHSH and CDR2 LQKENI. Trimming at V came to 3 bases and at J to 4 bases, leaving 6 bases not matched to a gene. The whole variable domain, filled in from reference TRBV18 and TRBJ2-3, reads NAGVMQNPRHLVRRRGQEARLRCSPMKGHSHVYWYRQLPEEGLKFMVYLQKENIIDESGMPKERFSAEFPKEGPSILRIQQVVRGDSAAYFCASSPWTGSPDTQYFGPGTRLTVL.